The subject of this entry is one T cell receptor beta chain. No antigen is known for it. The germline V gene has CDR1 GTSNPN and CDR2 SVGIG (reference sequence). V was shortened by 2 bases and J by 2 bases, with 6 bases between the two germline ends. The CDR3 has 12 residues. The entry originates in a study of cytomegalovirus exposure and HLA in healthy donors. Broader study findings: Despite most TCR sequences being rare, some public TCRs occurred in many donors. TCR beta V segments were, for the most part, productive about 87% or about 30% of the time in an earlier analysis. The study put under 200 TCR beta chains on its list as cytomegalovirus-associated.

Vbeta (60) and Jbeta (13) primers were used in the PCR. Repertoires were generated with immunoSEQ multiplex PCR, while TCRdb's copy carries only in-frame clones and drops some. The sample shows about 130,000 clones, 75% of them seen only once. V is TRBV30 and J is TRBJ1-2; weak D call: TRBD1 (5 bases). Sequencing was performed on PBMCs. The receptor was derived from a woman aged 50 to 65 in good health and CMV-seronegative. CDR3 nucleotides: TGTGCCTGGAGTCCAGGGAACTATGGCTACACCTTC. Protein: CAWSPGNYGYTF.